This passage covers 5 T cell receptor beta chains from one sample sequenced in a study of blood T cells in healthy people across ages. Next came a second PCR, run for about 7 to 12 cycles, which used a sample-barcoded 5' primer along with a J-beta primer mix. Each CDR3 protein gets one entry after TCRdb re-called the 5' RACE reads with MiXCR. The repertoire has over 600,000 distinct CDR3 sequences, about 46% of them found once; the top ten carry less than 20%. Sequenced: blood. The receptor source for this set is a man older than 75 in good health.

V usage is TRBV21-1 and J usage is TRBJ2-5; the table gives TRBD1 as D, unverified against the DNA. TRBV21-1 is a known pseudogene. The CDR3 totals 16 residues. For the CDR3, the DNA is TGTGCCAGCAGCAAAAAGGGGCGGGTTCCCCAAGAGACCCAGTACTTC. Protein product: CASSKKGRVPQETQYF.

V and J are TRBV14 and TRBJ1-1; D not resolved. This CDR3 is built from 13 residues. The V gene lost 4 bases and the J gene lost 0 bases, with 6 bases spanning the gap. Germline V lookup: CDR1 SGHDN, CDR2 FVKESK. The CDR3 coding sequence is TGTGCCAGCAGCCCTTCCATGAACACTGAAGCTTTCTTT. As protein: CASSPSMNTEAFF.

V is TRBV7-6 and J is TRBJ2-1, with D tentatively TRBD2 (5 bases). This CDR3 is built from 14 residues. V lost 1 base to trimming and J lost 6 bases, with 10 bases between them. Germline CDR1 and CDR2: SGHVS and FNYEAQ. The CDR3 DNA sequence: TGTGCCAGCAGCTTAGGTGAGCGGAGCAATGAGCAGTTCTTC. Translated: CASSLGERSNEQFF.

This clonotype came up a few times. Being one base from a much bigger clone, this may be a read error. The gene calls are TRBV28 and TRBJ2-7; the D is unclear. This CDR3 region has 13 residues. Germline V lookup: CDR1 MDHEN, CDR2 SYDVKM. CDR3 sequence reads: CACSFDGAYEQYF. In DNA form, the CDR3 reads TGTGCCTGCAGTTTCGACGGAGCCTACGAGCAGTACTTC.

This clonotype was seen only once. Possible read error: a much larger clone is one base away. The rearrangement links TRBV20-1 to TRBJ2-1; 13 bases map to TRBD2. The junction had 11 bases not matched to a gene; V was cut back by 7 bases and J by 5 bases. This CDR3 has 16 amino acids. In germline, CDR1 is DFQATT, CDR2 SNEGSKA (reference sequence). The CDR3 loop reads CSVDKLAGGVHNEQFF. The CDR3 region has the DNA TGCAGTGTTGATAAACTAGCGGGAGGGGTCCACAATGAGCAGTTCTTC.